The present entry profiles one T cell receptor beta chain with its context. The antigen remains unidentified. Per the germline V gene, CDR1 is SGHDT and CDR2 is YYEEEE. CDR3 length equals 13 residues. The V end lost 0 bases, the J end lost 5 bases, and 5 bases lay between the germline ends. Method: immunoSEQ multiplex PCR; TCRdb's copy keeps in-frame clones and lacks some. The sample shows several thousand clones, 70% to 90% of them seen only once. The data originate from a study of chemoradiotherapy in HPV16-positive cancers. Study information: Candidate HPV-specific clones and shared TCR motifs came from a couple of HPV16-positive patients. Study results and limitations: HPV-specific T cells were functionally defined from only a couple of HPV16-positive patients. Better recurrence-free survival went with HPV-responsive T-cell expansion in HPV16-positive patients. Candidate HPV-specific clones and E7-related TCR motifs grew in tumor during treatment.

The sequencing used tumor tissue, collected from a patient who underwent chemoradiotherapy. The chain is built from TRBV5-6 and TRBJ2-2; weak D call: TRBD1 (5 bases). The TCR sequence derives from a human donor with HPV-associated anogenital cancer. CDR3 DNA: TGTGCCAGCAGCTTGGAGGGGACCGGGGAGCTGTTTTTT. It encodes CASSLEGTGELFF.